These 27 T cell receptor beta chains share one sample of origin, sequenced in a study of post-analysis software for immune sequencing data. Included in the TCR beta cDNA libraries were unique molecular identifiers. MiXCR, applied by TCRdb to the PCR reads, yields one record per CDR3 protein. This sample has hundreds of thousands of distinct CDR3 sequences; roughly 27% occur once, and the top ten carry more than 0.55%. Antigens of these TCRs are unknown. Regarding the study as a whole: With TRBV5-6, TRBV5-1 and TRBV20-1 included, a handful of TRBV segments were more frequent in patients than in controls.

The specimen sequenced was blood. These receptors were obtained from a girl aged 10-17 years with multiple sclerosis.

This clonotype was seen only once. This rearrangement joins TRBV12-3 or TRBV12-4 to TRBJ2-4; 9 nucleotides agree with TRBD2. The end of the DNA aligns better with TRBJ2-5, so the J call may be wrong. This CDR3 spans 15 amino acids. The CDR3 loop is CASSLREGPLETQYF. CDR3 nucleotide sequence: TGTGCCAGCAGTTTGCGGGAGGGGCCTTTGGAGACCCAGTACTTC.

V is TRBV29-1 and J is TRBJ2-1, with D possibly being TRBD1 or TRBD2 (6 bases each). The end of the DNA fits TRBJ2-7 better, so the J call may be wrong. CDR1 and CDR2 (germline): SQVTM, ANQGSEA. This CDR3 contains 16 residues. CDR3 in DNA: TGCAGCGCGGCGGGGACAACCGTGGACCTCTACAATGAGCAGTACTTC. It specifies CSAAGTTVDLYNEQYF.

The chain recombines TRBV12-3 or TRBV12-4 with TRBJ1-6; TRBD1 might be the D (5 bases). Trimming took 7 bases from V and 10 from J, leaving 17 bases between them. The CDR3 has 14 amino acids. CDR3 nucleotide sequence: TGTGCCAGCACCCCAGGGAGGTGGGGCTCACCCCTCCACTTT. Translated, it gives CASTPGRWGSPLHF.

The chain has TRBV6-6 and TRBJ2-1; D not certain. CDR3 length: 17 residues. Between the trimmed V and J ends, which lost 0 bases and 2 bases, there was a span of 14 bases. Germline V lookup: CDR1 MNHNY, CDR2 SVGAGI (reference sequence). The CDR3 nucleotides are TGTGCCAGCAGTTACTCAGGGTTCAAGTTGACCTACAATGAGCAGTTCTTC. Encoded protein: CASSYSGFKLTYNEQFF.

This chain links TRBV29-1 with TRBJ1-1; the match to TRBD1 covers 10 bases. This CDR3 is built from 13 residues. The ends lost 8 bases at V and 5 bases at J; junction bases unmatched: 8. Germline CDR1 reads SQVTM; CDR2 reads ANQGSEA. The CDR3 coding sequence is TGCAGCCTCCAGACAGGGGGCTCAACTGAAGCTTTCTTT. This encodes CSLQTGGSTEAFF. Combining the CDR3 with reference TRBV29-1 and TRBJ1-1 gives the whole variable domain SAVISQKPSRDICQRGTSLTIQCQVDSQVTMMFWYRQQPGQSLTLIATANQGSEATYESGFVIDKFPISRPNLTFSTLTVSNMSPEDSSIYLCSLQTGGSTEAFFGQGTRLTVV.

The chain recombines TRBV28 with TRBJ2-1; 7 bases fit TRBD2. The germline V gene has CDR1 MDHEN and CDR2 SYDVKM. V shed 6 bases and J 3 bases; nucleotides not matched to a gene: 5. The CDR3 has 14 amino acids. The CDR3, as DNA: TGTGCCAGCAGACGGGAGGTAGGCTACAATGAGCAGTTCTTC. Protein product: CASRREVGYNEQFF.

The V and J genes are TRBV4-1 and TRBJ2-4; 12 bases line up with TRBD1. The CDR3 is 11 amino acids. V lost 7 bases to trimming and J lost 15 bases; unmatched junction nucleotides: 4. Germline CDR1 reads MGHRA; CDR2 reads YSYEKL. The CDR3 sequence: CASTGTGGLYF. CDR3 coding DNA: TGCGCCAGCACCGGGACAGGGGGCTTGTACTTC.

This clonotype has only a few counts. This chain connects TRBV20-1 to TRBJ1-2; D unresolved. This CDR3 has 14 residues. Germline CDR1 reads DFQATT; CDR2 reads SNEGSKA (reference sequence). V was shortened by 0 bases and J by 0 bases, with 8 bases between the two germline ends. The CDR3 bases are TGCAGTGCTAGAGATGCGGTAGCTAACTATGGCTACACCTTC. Its protein product is CSARDAVANYGYTF.

This chain uses TRBV3-1 with TRBJ2-1; D unresolved. Deletions cut 0 bases from V and 4 bases from J, with 10 bases between. The CDR3 length is 15 residues. The germline gives CDR1 LGHDT, CDR2 YNNKEL (reference sequence). DNA for the CDR3: TGTGCCAGCAGCCAAGAAGGAGAAAGATACAATGAGCAGTTCTTC. This encodes CASSQEGERYNEQFF.

In the case of this clonotype: A junction boundary mismatches the germline segment, possibly from a read error. V and J are TRBV10-3 and TRBJ1-1, with unresolved D. The germline CDR1 and CDR2 sequences are ENHRY and SYGVKD. This CDR3 spans 15 amino acids. DNA for the CDR3: TGTGCCACCAGTGACCCCCGGACGCGTGGGACTGAAGCTTTCTTT. The encoded protein is CATSDPRTRGTEAFF.

A few counts support this clonotype. This sequence joins TRBV5-1 and TRBJ2-5; 11 bases line up with TRBD2. Judging by the DNA end, TRBJ2-7 fits better; the J call may be wrong. Per germline, CDR1 SGHRS and CDR2 YFSETQ. The CDR3 extends over 16 amino acids. The CDR3 is CASSPINIAGGNEQYF. The CDR3 DNA reads TGCGCCAGCAGCCCTATTAACATAGCGGGAGGGAACGAGCAGTACTTC.

This clonotype was detected a few times. V gene TRBV7-9 combines with J gene TRBJ2-7; D not resolved. Trimming shortened V by 5 bases and J by 3 bases, and 14 bases separated the two germline ends. This CDR3 comprises 14 residues. In germline, CDR1 is SEHNR, CDR2 FQNEAQ (reference sequence). CDR3 region: CASSAPIRVYEQYF. In DNA, the CDR3 is TGTGCCAGCAGCGCCCCGATTAGAGTCTACGAGCAGTACTTC.

The chain uses TRBV12-3 or TRBV12-4 and TRBJ2-3, with 9 bases aligning to TRBD2. The CDR3 runs to 16 residues. After removal of 7 bases from V and 3 bases from J, the junction contained 11 bases not matched to a gene. The CDR3 loop reads CASNPSGGLLTDTQYF. Written as DNA, the CDR3 is TGTGCCAGCAACCCCAGCGGGGGGCTATTGACAGATACGCAGTATTTT.

In this sample, this clonotype turned up a few times. The chain has TRBV28 and TRBJ2-5, with D possibly being TRBD2 (7 bases). Trimming removed 7 bases from V and 7 bases from J, with 19 bases in between. CDR1 is MDHEN, CDR2 SYDVKM, per germline. This CDR3 is 14 amino acids long. The CDR3 region has the DNA TGTGCCAGCATCCCAGGAGGGGGGGACGGGACCCAGTACTTC. This translates into CASIPGGGDGTQYF. Looking up the rest from reference TRBV28 and TRBJ2-5 gives the full variable domain: DVKVTQSSRYLVKRTGEKVFLECVQDMDHENMFWYRQDPGLGLRLIYFSYDVKMKEKGDIPEGYSVSREKKERFSLILESASTNQTSMYLCASIPGGGDGTQYFGPGTRLLVL.

This clonotype was seen ten or more times. This rearrangement joins TRBV25-1 to TRBJ2-1; D possibly corresponds to TRBD2 (6 bases). CDR3 length: 15 amino acids. With 6 bases removed from V and 9 bases from J, the gap between germline ends came to 21 bases. CDR1 is MGHDK and CDR2 is SYGVNS in the germline V gene. CDR3 sequence reads: CASSKGSGRFGEQFF. The CDR3 coding sequence is TGTGCCAGCAGCAAGGGGTCCGGGAGATTTGGTGAGCAGTTCTTC.

The sample holds a few counts of this clonotype. This chain links TRBV7-2 with TRBJ2-1, with D unresolved. The V and J ends lost 3 bases and 10 bases respectively, with 10 bases between them. CDR3 length equals 12 residues. Germline CDR1 and CDR2: SGHTA and FQGNSA. DNA of the CDR3: TGTGCCAGCAGCTTTCTCGTTGGGGAGCAGTTCTTC. This codes for CASSFLVGEQFF.

In this sample, this clonotype turned up a few times. The chain carries TRBV20-1 and TRBJ2-1, with 8 bases aligning to TRBD2. Germline V gives CDR1 DFQATT, CDR2 SNEGSKA (reference sequence). The CDR3 spans 17 residues. Trimming at V came to 4 bases and at J to 0 bases, leaving 11 bases not matched to a gene. In nucleotides, the CDR3 is TGCAGTGCTAAAGGGCCGGGGGGGGTCGCCTCCTACAATGAGCAGTTCTTC. Protein sequence: CSAKGPGGVASYNEQFF.

This clonotype has more than one count but fewer than ten. The chain has TRBV7-6 and TRBJ1-1; D is ambiguous. Looked up from germline, CDR1 is SGHVS and CDR2 is FNYEAQ. The length of the CDR3 is 15 residues. V was pared by 1 base and J by 5 bases, with 14 bases between. The CDR3 loop is CASSLGPAGGTEAFF. CDR3 coding DNA: TGTGCCAGCAGCTTAGGGCCAGCGGGAGGGACTGAAGCTTTCTTT. Combining the CDR3 with reference TRBV7-6 and TRBJ1-1 gives the whole variable domain GAGVSQSPRYKVTKRGQDVALRCDPISGHVSLYWYRQALGQGPEFLTYFNYEAQQDKSGLPNDRFSAERPEGSISTLTIQRTEQRDSAMYRCASSLGPAGGTEAFFGQGTRLTVV.

This clonotype has a handful of counts. The chain has TRBV5-1 and TRBJ2-1, with 10 bases that match TRBD2. From germline, CDR1 is SGHRS and CDR2 YFSETQ. V trimming: 4 bases; J trimming: 4 bases; junction bases outside the gene matches: 5. CDR3 length: 15 residues. The CDR3 sequence: CASSPTGLAYNEQFF. In DNA, the CDR3 is TGCGCCAGCAGCCCCACGGGACTAGCGTACAATGAGCAGTTCTTC.

This clonotype was counted between two and nine times. The rearrangement uses TRBV5-4 and TRBJ2-3; D gene unclear. This CDR3 has 13 residues. Trimming took 3 bases from V and 6 from J, leaving 11 bases between them. Germline V gene data show CDR1 as SGHNT and CDR2 as YYREEE (reference sequence). CDR3 nucleotides: TGTGCCAGCAGCTCCTATGAGGCGGATACGCAGTATTTT. Protein product: CASSSYEADTQYF.

This clonotype was found a few times. The chain joins TRBV6-1 to TRBJ2-1; D is undetermined. This CDR3 is built from 15 residues. The germline V gene has CDR1 MNHNS and CDR2 SASEGT. The V and J ends lost 2 bases and 4 bases respectively, with 12 bases between them. The CDR3 nucleotides read TGTGCCAGCAGTGAATTCGGCTCTAATTACAATGAGCAGTTCTTC. This encodes CASSEFGSNYNEQFF.

This clonotype was counted between two and nine times. J is TRBJ1-6 and V is TRBV27; 7 bases are shared with TRBD1. Per the germline V gene, CDR1 is MNHEY and CDR2 is SMNVEV (reference sequence). Unmatched junction bases numbered 11, after V lost 6 bases and J lost 3 bases. The CDR3 sequence is 17 residues long. The CDR3 loop reads CASRLEGRQGYNSPLHF. As DNA, the CDR3 is TGTGCCAGCAGGCTCGAGGGGAGACAGGGCTATAATTCACCCCTCCACTTT.

Only a few counts were recorded for this clonotype. The chain carries TRBV20-1 and TRBJ2-1, with TRBD2 identical over 10 bases. The CDR3 is 14 residues long. The V and J ends lost 4 bases and 5 bases, in that order; junction bases with no gene match: 5. CDR1 DFQATT and CDR2 SNEGSKA come from the germline V gene (reference sequence). The CDR3 protein is CSAMTSGYDNEQFF. CDR3 DNA: TGCAGTGCTATGACTAGCGGGTACGACAATGAGCAGTTCTTC.

The V gene is TRBV5-1, the J gene TRBJ1-1; weak D call: TRBD1 (5 bases). The CDR3 length is 14 residues. Trimming stripped 3 bases from V and 3 bases from J, with 12 bases between. Germline loops: CDR1 SGHRS, CDR2 YFSETQ. The CDR3 loop is CASSWAAGDTEAFF. CDR3 nucleotides: TGCGCCAGCAGCTGGGCCGCGGGGGACACTGAAGCTTTCTTT. Together with reference TRBV5-1 and TRBJ1-1, the CDR3 gives the full variable domain: KAGVTQTPRYLIKTRGQQVTLSCSPISGHRSVSWYQQTPGQGLQFLFEYFSETQRNKGNFPGRFSGRQFSNSRSEMNVSTLELGDSALYLCASSWAAGDTEAFFGQGTRLTVV.

This clonotype turned up a few times. The chain links TRBV12-3 or TRBV12-4 to TRBJ2-5; D perhaps matches TRBD1 (6 bases). The J call is in doubt because the DNA end fits TRBJ2-7 better. The CDR3 is 12 amino acids. CDR3 protein: CASSLGTLEQYF. DNA for the CDR3: TGTGCCAGCAGTTTGGGGACACTCGAGCAGTACTTC.

This clonotype was detected a few times. The chain combines TRBV10-3 with TRBJ2-7; D may be TRBD2 (7 bases). The germline CDR1 and CDR2 sequences are ENHRY and SYGVKD. Trimming stripped 10 bases from V and 3 bases from J, with 22 bases between. The length of the CDR3 is 15 residues. The CDR3 here is CATHGGSGGVYEQYF. The CDR3 DNA sequence: TGTGCCACCCATGGAGGGTCGGGGGGCGTCTACGAGCAGTACTTC.

This chain uses TRBV29-1 with TRBJ1-6; TRBD1 agrees at 9 bases. Germline values: CDR1 SQVTM, CDR2 ANQGSEA. CDR3 length equals 13 residues. Germline trimming cut 6 bases from V and 7 bases from J; bases unmatched to any gene: 4. The CDR3 nucleotides are TGCAGCGTCGGGGACAGGGCAAATTCACCCCTCCACTTT. Its translation is CSVGDRANSPLHF.